This TCR beta chain was recovered during a study of beta chain features in type 1 diabetes (dated by TCRdb to the late 2010s). Context from the whole study: Mean age, gender distribution, total cell number and subset yield did not differ between patients and healthy donors. In the study, recently diagnosed type 1 diabetes patients and matched healthy donors were compared on the TCRB repertoires of their sorted circulating CD4+ T cell subsets. Regulatory and stem cell-like memory subsets were obtained from only 8 patients and roughly eight healthy donors, while naive and central memory subsets were obtained from all 28 donors. A total of about 99,000,000 sorted cells were examined across all samples, and RNA yield correlated strongly with the number of cells per subset. Here is what the overall study found, with its caveats: Shorter templates might be favored by PCR, yet because patient and control samples were amplified and corrected together, any such skew would affect both groups equally. In all four CD4+ subsets, TCRB CDR3 length was moderately but significantly shorter in type 1 diabetes patients. Because cDNA was sequenced instead of genomic DNA, highly expressing activated cells could be over-represented, though the groups showed no difference in activation or CD3 levels. At VDJ recombination sites, patients with type 1 diabetes made fewer insertions and deleted more nucleotides, a pattern implying thymic rearrangement abnormalities. HLA sub-analyses involved small numbers of individuals, so any influence of HLA type on TCRB rearrangement remained unresolved. Naive, central memory and regulatory TCRB repertoires appeared to be more alike among patients than among healthy donors.

The entire isolated RNA was reverse transcribed using the High Capacity cDNA Reverse Transcription Kit, and thus expressed TCRB transcripts were sequenced. Naive, central memory and regulatory T cell samples underwent deep immunoSEQ sequencing, averaging around 4 million total reads per sample. After sorted cells were lysed in RLT buffer, RNA was extracted with DNase-treated RNeasy Micro or Mini kits, with the choice depending on cell number. To prevent cross-contamination, every cell subset was processed on its own, while patient and healthy donor samples were processed together. Using the immunoSEQ multiplex PCR, TCRB sequences were amplified from cDNA into 87-bp fragments spanning the CDR3 region. Amplicons were sequenced on the Illumina HiSeq platform. On the authors' methods: PCR bias was corrected computationally using synthetic template baselines, and reads within Hamming distance 2 were collapsed, with unmergeable singletons discarded. Reads were aligned against IMGT to assign V, D and J genes, CDR3 length and insertions or deletions at six rearrangement sites. Within each subset, clonotype counts were normalized to sorted cell number, after which true diversity and Gini coefficients were computed with the tcR R package. The overlap coefficient, calculated on TCRB nucleotide sequences, was used to quantify repertoire sharing. TCRdb obtained this table from immuneACCESS and retained in-frame rearrangements with V and J assigned. These tables miss some clones; where compared with another copy, unresolved V genes account for less than half of the shortfall, and the remainder is unexplained. That table is the source of V, J and clone size, and D and trimming were worked out from the DNA. The sample contains 40,000 to 45,000 clones, about half of them found a single time. Roughly 0.7% of the sample rests with the top ten.

The germline V gene (reference sequence) supplies CDR1 LNHDA and CDR2 SQIVND. The trim is 1 base for V and 9 bases for J, with a gap of 13 bases between the germline ends. Taken from cysteine to phenylalanine, the CDR3 has 14 residues. The entry retains the CDR3 DNA only, 42 bases that are in frame from base 1. Each donor gave one peripheral blood draw, approximately 0.11 L on average, collected into heparinised tubes. Naive, central memory, regulatory and stem cell-like memory CD4+ T cells were sorted on a BD FACSAria II using a panel including CD45RO, CCR7, CD25, CD127, CD95 and CD27. Purity was above 95% for every sorted population. PBMCs were isolated right away by Lymphoprep density gradient centrifugation and were stained directly, without culture. Samples were stained and sorted in pairs, with one healthy donor and one patient per experiment, so that batch effects were minimized. A single count supports this clone. It lacks a known antigen. The sample holds no much larger clone one base away, and base qualities are not on file.

The receptor's source is a woman between 18 and 29 years old in good health. This chain is built from TRBV19 and TRBJ2-1; the best D guess is TRBD1, with 5 bases matching. The sample comprised central memory CD4+ T cells from blood. Here the CDR3 is given as CASSIARGAAEQFF. The sequenced DNA: TGTGCCAGTAGTATAGCAAGGGGTGCGGCTGAGCAGTTCTTC.